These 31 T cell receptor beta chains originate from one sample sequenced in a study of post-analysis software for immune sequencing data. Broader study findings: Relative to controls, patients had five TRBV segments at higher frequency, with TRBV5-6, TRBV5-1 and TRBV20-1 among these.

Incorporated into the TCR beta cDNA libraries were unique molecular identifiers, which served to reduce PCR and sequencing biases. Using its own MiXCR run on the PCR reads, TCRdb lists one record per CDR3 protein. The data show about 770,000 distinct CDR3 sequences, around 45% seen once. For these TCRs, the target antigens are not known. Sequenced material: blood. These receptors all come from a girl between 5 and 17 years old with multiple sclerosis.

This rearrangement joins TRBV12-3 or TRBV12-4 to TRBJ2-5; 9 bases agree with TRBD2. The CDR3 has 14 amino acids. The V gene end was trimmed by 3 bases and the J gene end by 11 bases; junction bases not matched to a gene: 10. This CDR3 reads CASSLGGGVDEQYF. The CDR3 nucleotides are TGTGCCAGCAGTTTGGGCGGGGGGGTCGATGAGCAGTACTTC.

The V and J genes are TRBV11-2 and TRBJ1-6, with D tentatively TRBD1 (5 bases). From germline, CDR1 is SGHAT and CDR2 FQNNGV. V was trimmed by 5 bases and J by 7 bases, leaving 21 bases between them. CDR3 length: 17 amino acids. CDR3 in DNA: TGTGCCAGCAGCCCTGCGTCAAAGGGACGTCGAAATTCACCCCTCCACTTT. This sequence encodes CASSPASKGRRNSPLHF.

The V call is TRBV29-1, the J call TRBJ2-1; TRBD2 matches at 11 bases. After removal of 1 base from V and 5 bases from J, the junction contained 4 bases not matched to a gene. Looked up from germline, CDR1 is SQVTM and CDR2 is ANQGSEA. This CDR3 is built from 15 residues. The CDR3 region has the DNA TGCAGCGTTGAAGGTGGGACTAGCGGCAACAATGAGCAGTTCTTC. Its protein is CSVEGGTSGNNEQFF.

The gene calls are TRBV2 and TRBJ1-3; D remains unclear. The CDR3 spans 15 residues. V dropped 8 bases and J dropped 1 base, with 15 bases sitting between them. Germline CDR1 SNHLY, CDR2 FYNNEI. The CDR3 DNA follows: TGTGCCAGCGGTAGTGGCAGATCTTCTGGAAACACCATATATTTT. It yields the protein CASGSGRSSGNTIYF. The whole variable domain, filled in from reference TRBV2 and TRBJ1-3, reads EPEVTQTPSHQVTQMGQEVILRCVPISNHLYFYWYRQILGQKVEFLVSFYNNEISEKSEIFDDQFSVERPDGSNFTLKIRSTKLEDSAMYFCASGSGRSSGNTIYFGEGSWLTVV.

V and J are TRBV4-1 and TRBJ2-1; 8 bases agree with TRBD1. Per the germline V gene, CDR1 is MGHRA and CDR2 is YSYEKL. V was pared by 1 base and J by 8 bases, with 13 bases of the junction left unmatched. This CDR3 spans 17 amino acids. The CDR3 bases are TGCGCCAGCAGCCAAGGTGCTGCGGACAGGGTTTCCTATGAGCAGTTCTTC. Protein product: CASSQGAADRVSYEQFF.

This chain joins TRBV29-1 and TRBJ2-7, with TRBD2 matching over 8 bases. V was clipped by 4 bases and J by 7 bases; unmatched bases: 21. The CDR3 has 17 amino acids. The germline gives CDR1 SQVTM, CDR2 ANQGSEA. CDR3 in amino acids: CSVGSGNLRVSYNEQYF. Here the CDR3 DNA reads TGCAGCGTTGGTAGCGGGAACCTTCGGGTCTCCTACAATGAGCAGTACTTC.

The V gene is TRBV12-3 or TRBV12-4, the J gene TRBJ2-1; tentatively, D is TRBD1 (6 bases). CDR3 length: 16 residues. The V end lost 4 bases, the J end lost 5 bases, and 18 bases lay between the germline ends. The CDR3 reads CASSWGMGQGDNEQFF. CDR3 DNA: TGTGCCAGCAGTTGGGGAATGGGACAAGGGGACAATGAGCAGTTCTTC.

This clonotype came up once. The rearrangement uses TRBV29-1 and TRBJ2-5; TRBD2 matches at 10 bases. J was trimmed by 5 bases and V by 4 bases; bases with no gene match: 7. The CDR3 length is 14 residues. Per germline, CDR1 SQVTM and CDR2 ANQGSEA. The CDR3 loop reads CSVGLAGVKETQYF. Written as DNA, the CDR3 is TGCAGCGTTGGGCTAGCGGGGGTCAAGGAGACCCAGTACTTC.

The CDR3 here is CATSDLKDTETQYF. Written as DNA, the CDR3 is TGTGCCACCAGTGATTTGAAGGATACGGAGACCCAGTACTTC. The chain employs TRBV24-1 and TRBJ2-5; D unresolved. The germline gives CDR1 KGHDR, CDR2 SFDVKD. The CDR3 extends over 14 amino acids. The V end lost 0 bases, the J end lost 5 bases, and 9 bases lay between the germline ends.

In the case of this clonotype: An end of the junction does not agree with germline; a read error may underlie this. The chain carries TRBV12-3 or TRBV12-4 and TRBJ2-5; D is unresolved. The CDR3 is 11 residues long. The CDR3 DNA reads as TGTGCCGGCAGCCTACAGAGGACCCAGTACTTC. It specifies CAGSLQRTQYF.

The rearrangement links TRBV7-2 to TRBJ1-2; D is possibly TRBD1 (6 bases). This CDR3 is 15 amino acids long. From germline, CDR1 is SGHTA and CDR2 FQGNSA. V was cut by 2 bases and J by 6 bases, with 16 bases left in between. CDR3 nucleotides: TGTGCCAGCAGCTTATTGGGGCAGGGGTATGATGGCTACACCTTC. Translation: CASSLLGQGYDGYTF.

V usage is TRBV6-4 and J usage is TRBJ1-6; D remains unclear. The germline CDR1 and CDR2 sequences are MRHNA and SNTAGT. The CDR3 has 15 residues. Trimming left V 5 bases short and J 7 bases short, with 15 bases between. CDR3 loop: CASSIRPAGNSPLHF. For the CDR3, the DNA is TGTGCCAGCAGTATTCGGCCGGCCGGGAATTCACCCCTCCACTTT.

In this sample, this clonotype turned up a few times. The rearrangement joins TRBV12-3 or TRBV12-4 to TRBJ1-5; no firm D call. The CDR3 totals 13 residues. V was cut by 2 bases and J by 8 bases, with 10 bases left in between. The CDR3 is CASSLSPPKPQHF. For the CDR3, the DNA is TGTGCCAGCAGTTTATCTCCCCCGAAGCCCCAGCATTTT.

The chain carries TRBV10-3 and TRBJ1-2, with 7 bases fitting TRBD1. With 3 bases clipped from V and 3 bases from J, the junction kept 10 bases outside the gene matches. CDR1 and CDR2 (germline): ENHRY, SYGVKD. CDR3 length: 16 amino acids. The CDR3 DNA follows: TGTGCCATCAGTGACCAGGGAGGGGGCGGTGACTATGGCTACACCTTC. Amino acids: CAISDQGGGGDYGYTF.

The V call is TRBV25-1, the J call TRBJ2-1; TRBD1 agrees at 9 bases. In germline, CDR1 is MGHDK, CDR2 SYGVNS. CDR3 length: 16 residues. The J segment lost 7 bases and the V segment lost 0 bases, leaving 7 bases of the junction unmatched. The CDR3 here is CASSEYFRDRENEQFF. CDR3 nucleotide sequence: TGTGCCAGCAGTGAATACTTCCGGGACAGGGAAAATGAGCAGTTCTTC. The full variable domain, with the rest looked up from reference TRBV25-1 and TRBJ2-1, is EADIYQTPRYLVIGTGKKITLECSQTMGHDKMYWYQQDPGMELHLIHYSYGVNSTEKGDLSSESTVSRIRTEHFPLTLESARPSHTSQYLCASSEYFRDRENEQFFGPGTRLTVL.

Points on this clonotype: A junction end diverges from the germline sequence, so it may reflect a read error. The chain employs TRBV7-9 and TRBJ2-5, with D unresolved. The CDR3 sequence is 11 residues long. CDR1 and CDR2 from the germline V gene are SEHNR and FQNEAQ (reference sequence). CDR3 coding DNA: TGTTCCAGCAGCTCCCTAGAGACCCAGTACTTC. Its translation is CSSSSLETQYF.

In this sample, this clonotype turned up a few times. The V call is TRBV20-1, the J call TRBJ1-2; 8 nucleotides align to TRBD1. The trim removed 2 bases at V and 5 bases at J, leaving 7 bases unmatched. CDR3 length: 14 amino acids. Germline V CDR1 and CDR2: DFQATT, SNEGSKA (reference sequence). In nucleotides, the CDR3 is TGCAGTGCTAGACGCCGGGACAGGAAATATGGCTACACCTTC. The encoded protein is CSARRRDRKYGYTF.

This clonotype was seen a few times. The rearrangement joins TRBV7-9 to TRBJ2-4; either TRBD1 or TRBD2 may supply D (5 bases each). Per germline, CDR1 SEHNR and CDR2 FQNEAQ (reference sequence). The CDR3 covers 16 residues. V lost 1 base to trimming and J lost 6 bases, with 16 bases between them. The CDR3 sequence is CASSLEARRERNIQYF. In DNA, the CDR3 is TGTGCCAGCAGCTTAGAGGCCCGCAGGGAGAGAAACATTCAGTACTTC.

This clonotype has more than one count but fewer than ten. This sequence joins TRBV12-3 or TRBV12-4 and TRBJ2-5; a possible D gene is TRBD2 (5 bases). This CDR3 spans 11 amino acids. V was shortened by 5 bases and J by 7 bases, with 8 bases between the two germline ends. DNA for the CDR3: TGTGCCAGCAGTACCGCGGGGACCCAGTACTTC. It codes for CASSTAGTQYF.

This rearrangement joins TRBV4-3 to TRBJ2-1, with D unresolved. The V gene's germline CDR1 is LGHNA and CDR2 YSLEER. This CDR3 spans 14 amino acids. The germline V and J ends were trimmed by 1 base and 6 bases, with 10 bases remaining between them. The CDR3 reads CASSQGAASNEQFF. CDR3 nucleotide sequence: TGCGCCAGCAGCCAAGGTGCAGCCAGCAATGAGCAGTTCTTC.

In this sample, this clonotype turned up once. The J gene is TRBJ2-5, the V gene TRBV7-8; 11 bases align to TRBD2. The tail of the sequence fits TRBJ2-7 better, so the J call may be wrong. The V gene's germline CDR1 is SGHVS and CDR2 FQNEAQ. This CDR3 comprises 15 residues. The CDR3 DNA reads TGTGCCAGCAGCTTAGTCTTAGCGGGAGGGGGCGAGCAGTACTTC. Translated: CASSLVLAGGGEQYF.

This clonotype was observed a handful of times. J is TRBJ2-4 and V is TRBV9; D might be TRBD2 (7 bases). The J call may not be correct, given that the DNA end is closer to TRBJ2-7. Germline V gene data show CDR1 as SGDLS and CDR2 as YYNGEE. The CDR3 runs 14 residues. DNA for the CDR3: TGTGCCAGCAGCCCCACAGGAGGGGGGGTCGAGCAGTACTTC. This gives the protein CASSPTGGGVEQYF.

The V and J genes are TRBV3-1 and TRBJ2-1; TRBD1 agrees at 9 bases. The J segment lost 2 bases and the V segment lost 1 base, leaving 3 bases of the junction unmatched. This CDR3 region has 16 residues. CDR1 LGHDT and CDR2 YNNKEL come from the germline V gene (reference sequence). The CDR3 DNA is TGTGCCAGCAGCCAAGTGGGACAGGGCACCTACAATGAGCAGTTCTTC. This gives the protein CASSQVGQGTYNEQFF.

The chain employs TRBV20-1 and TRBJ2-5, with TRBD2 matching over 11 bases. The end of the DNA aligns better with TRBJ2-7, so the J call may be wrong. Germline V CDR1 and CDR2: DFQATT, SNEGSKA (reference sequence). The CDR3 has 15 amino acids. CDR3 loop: CSARGGVAGGHEQYF. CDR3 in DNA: TGCAGTGCTAGGGGGGGAGTAGCGGGAGGGCACGAGCAGTACTTC.

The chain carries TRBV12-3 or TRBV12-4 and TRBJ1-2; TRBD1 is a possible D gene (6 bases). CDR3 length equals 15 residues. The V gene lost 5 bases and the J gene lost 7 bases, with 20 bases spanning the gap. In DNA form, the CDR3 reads TGTGCCAGCAGTCTAGGGGGATTCCAGGCAAGTGGCTACACCTTC. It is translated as CASSLGGFQASGYTF.

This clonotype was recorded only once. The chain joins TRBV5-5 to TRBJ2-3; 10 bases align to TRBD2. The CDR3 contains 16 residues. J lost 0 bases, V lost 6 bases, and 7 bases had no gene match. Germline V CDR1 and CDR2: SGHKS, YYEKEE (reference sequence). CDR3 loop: CASTPDSGRSTDTQYF. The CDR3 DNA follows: TGTGCCAGCACCCCGGATAGCGGGAGGAGCACAGATACGCAGTATTTT. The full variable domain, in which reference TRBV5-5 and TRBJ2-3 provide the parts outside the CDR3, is DAGVTQSPTHLIKTRGQQVTLRCSPISGHKSVSWYQQVLGQGPQFIFQYYEKEERGRGNFPDRFSARQFPNYSSELNVNALLLGDSALYLCASTPDSGRSTDTQYFGPGTRLTVL.

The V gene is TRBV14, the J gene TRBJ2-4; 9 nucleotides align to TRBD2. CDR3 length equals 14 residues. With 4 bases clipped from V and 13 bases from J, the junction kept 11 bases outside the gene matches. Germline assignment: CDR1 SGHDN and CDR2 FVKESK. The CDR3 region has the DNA TGTGCCAGCAGCCTCCCCGGGCGGGAGGGTGAGCAGTACTTC. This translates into CASSLPGREGEQYF. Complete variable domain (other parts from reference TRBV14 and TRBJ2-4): EAGVTQFPSHSVIEKGQTVTLRCDPISGHDNLYWYRRVMGKEIKFLLHFVKESKQDESGMPNNRFLAERTGGTYSTLKVQPAELEDSGVYFCASSLPGREGEQYFGAGTRLSVL.

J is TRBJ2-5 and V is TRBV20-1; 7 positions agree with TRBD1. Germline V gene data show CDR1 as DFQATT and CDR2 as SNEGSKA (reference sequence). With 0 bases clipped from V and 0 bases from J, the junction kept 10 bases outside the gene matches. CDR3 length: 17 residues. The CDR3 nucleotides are TGCAGTGCTAGAGATCGACAGGGTGCAAGCAACCAAGAGACCCAGTACTTC. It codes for CSARDRQGASNQETQYF.

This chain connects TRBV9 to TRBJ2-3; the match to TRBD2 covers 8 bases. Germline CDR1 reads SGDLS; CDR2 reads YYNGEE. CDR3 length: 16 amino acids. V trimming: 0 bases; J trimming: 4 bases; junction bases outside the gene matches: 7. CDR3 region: CASSVGAGVKADTQYF. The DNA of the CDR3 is TGTGCCAGCAGCGTAGGAGCGGGAGTGAAGGCAGATACGCAGTATTTT.

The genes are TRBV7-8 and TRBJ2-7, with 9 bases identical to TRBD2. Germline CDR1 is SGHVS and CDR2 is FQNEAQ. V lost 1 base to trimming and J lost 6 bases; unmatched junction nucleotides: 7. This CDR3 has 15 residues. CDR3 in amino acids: CASSLVSGSGREQYF. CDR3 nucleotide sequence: TGTGCCAGCAGCTTAGTTAGCGGGAGCGGGCGCGAGCAGTACTTC.

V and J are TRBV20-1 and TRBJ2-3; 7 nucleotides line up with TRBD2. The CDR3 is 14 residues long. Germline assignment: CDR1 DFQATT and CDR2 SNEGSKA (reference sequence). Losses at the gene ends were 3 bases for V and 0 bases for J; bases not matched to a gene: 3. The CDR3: CSASGGLSTDTQYF. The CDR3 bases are TGCAGTGCTAGCGGGGGACTAAGCACAGATACGCAGTATTTT.